These 20 T cell receptor beta chains share one sample of origin, sequenced in a study of human T cells and chemical hapten exposure. Time point specified: patch test 1, 2 weeks after DPC sensitization. Sample treatment: therapeutic diphenylcyclopropenone sensitization with weekly scalp DPC. TCRdb itself ran the RACE reads through MiXCR, one entry per CDR3 protein. The sample has 300,000 to 350,000 distinct CDR3 sequences, roughly 6.9% seen once. Sequencing was performed on whole blood, taken in connection with sensitization to the hapten diphenylcyclopropenone (DPC). The receptors shown here come from a woman in her late teens or twenties with alopecia areata. Some clones in this sample may be carry-over from other donors' samples.

Many counts were recorded for this clonotype. The chain recombines TRBV2 with TRBJ2-2; TRBD2 might be the D (6 bases). Germline V CDR1 and CDR2: SNHLY, FYNNEI. The ends were cut back, 4 bases at V and 4 bases at J, with 10 bases in the middle. CDR3 size: 14 residues. The CDR3 is CASSVGTATGELFF. The CDR3 DNA reads TGTGCCAGCAGTGTAGGGACTGCCACCGGGGAGCTGTTTTTT. The entire variable domain, with the rest obtained from reference TRBV2 and TRBJ2-2, is as follows: EPEVTQTPSHQVTQMGQEVILRCVPISNHLYFYWYRQILGQKVEFLVSFYNNEISEKSEIFDDQFSVERPDGSNFTLKIRSTKLEDSAMYFCASSVGTATGELFFGEGSRLTVL.

V gene TRBV6-5 combines with J gene TRBJ1-3, with D possibly being TRBD1 (5 bases). The CDR3 totals 15 residues. The V and J ends lost 2 bases and 0 bases respectively, with 8 bases between them. Germline V gene data show CDR1 as MNHEY and CDR2 as SVGAGI. CDR3 protein: CASSYGGASGNTIYF. Here the CDR3 DNA reads TGTGCCAGCAGTTACGGGGGTGCCTCTGGAAACACCATATATTTT.

This clonotype was seen many times. This sequence joins TRBV29-1 and TRBJ2-1; 7 bases map to TRBD2. The V gene end was trimmed by 6 bases and the J gene end by 12 bases; junction bases not matched to a gene: 11. In germline, CDR1 is SQVTM, CDR2 ANQGSEA. This CDR3 has 12 amino acids. The CDR3: CSVPGTTLGQFF. For the CDR3, the DNA is TGCAGCGTACCTGGGACTACCTTGGGGCAGTTCTTC.

The chain links TRBV9 to TRBJ2-3, with D unresolved. This CDR3 region has 13 residues. V lost 4 bases and J lost 5, with 11 bases in between. Germline CDR1 SGDLS, CDR2 YYNGEE. The CDR3 DNA reads TGTGCCAGCAGCTTAATGAAAGGAGATACGCAGTATTTT. The encoded protein is CASSLMKGDTQYF. The entire variable domain, with the rest obtained from reference TRBV9 and TRBJ2-3, is as follows: DSGVTQTPKHLITATGQRVTLRCSPRSGDLSVYWYQQSLDQGLQFLIQYYNGEERAKGNILERFSAQQFPDLHSELNLSSLELGDSALYFCASSLMKGDTQYFGPGTRLTVL.

This clonotype has more than one count but fewer than ten. This chain joins TRBV12-3 or TRBV12-4 and TRBJ1-2, with 10 bases aligning to TRBD1. The CDR3 runs to 14 residues. The V and J ends lost 7 bases and 6 bases, in that order; junction bases with no gene match: 8. CDR3 region: CASTPTGGADGYTF. DNA of the CDR3: TGTGCCAGCACTCCGACAGGGGGCGCCGATGGCTACACCTTC.

Many counts were recorded for this clonotype. The chain couples TRBV28 to TRBJ1-2; the D gene is possibly TRBD1 (6 bases). CDR3 length: 14 amino acids. V was shortened by 6 bases and J by 6 bases, with 17 bases between the two germline ends. Germline lookup yields CDR1 MDHEN and CDR2 SYDVKM. The DNA of the CDR3 is TGTGCCAGCAGGAGGGGGGGGAGTAAAGATGGCTACACCTTC. Translating gives CASRRGGSKDGYTF.

The chain combines TRBV11-1 with TRBJ2-5; TRBD2 is a possible D gene (6 bases). Trimming stripped 4 bases from V and 4 bases from J, with 16 bases between. The CDR3 consists of 15 residues. CDR1 and CDR2 (germline): SGHAT, FQDESV (reference sequence). The CDR3 reads CASSSRDSGGETQYF. The DNA for the CDR3 is TGTGCCAGCAGCTCCCGGGACTCCGGGGGAGAGACCCAGTACTTC.

This clonotype was observed a few times. CDR3 residues: CASSPATTGGQNGYTF. CDR3 nucleotides: TGTGCCAGCAGTCCTGCTACGACAGGGGGGCAGAATGGCTACACCTTC. The gene calls are TRBV6-5 and TRBJ1-2; the match to TRBD1 covers 9 bases. The CDR3 totals 16 residues. Germline CDR1 MNHEY, CDR2 SVGAGI. After removal of 5 bases from V and 6 bases from J, the junction contained 13 bases not matched to a gene.

This clonotype was seen repeatedly, ten times or more. The rearrangement links TRBV10-3 to TRBJ2-7; D remains unclear. CDR1 and CDR2 (germline): ENHRY, SYGVKD. The V end was cut by 7 bases, the J end by 2 bases, with 12 bases between. CDR3 length: 13 residues. CDR3 nucleotides: TGTGCCATCAATAGGGCACCAACCTACGAGCAGTACTTC. It is translated as CAINRAPTYEQYF.

CDR3 sequence reads: CASSRGTSGSSTDTQYF. CDR3 nucleotides: TGTGCCAGCAGCCGCGGGACTAGCGGGAGTAGCACAGATACGCAGTATTTT. V is TRBV4-2 and J is TRBJ2-3; 14 bases align to TRBD2. The CDR3 covers 17 residues. V trimming: 4 bases; J trimming: 0 bases; junction bases outside the gene matches: 3. Germline CDR1 and CDR2: LGHNA and YNFKEQ.

This clonotype was observed a handful of times. The rearrangement uses TRBV13 and TRBJ1-6; 7 positions agree with TRBD1. CDR3 length: 15 residues. J gave up 4 bases and V 5 bases, and 5 bases lay outside the gene matches. The germline CDR1 and CDR2 sequences are PRHDT and FYEKMQ (reference sequence). The CDR3 reads CASSPRQGYNSPLHF. The CDR3 bases are TGTGCCAGCAGCCCAAGACAGGGTTATAATTCACCCCTCCACTTT.

The chain employs TRBV20-1 and TRBJ2-1; unclear D gene. CDR1 DFQATT and CDR2 SNEGSKA come from the germline V gene (reference sequence). V was clipped by 3 bases and J by 7 bases, with 13 bases between them. CDR3 size: 13 residues. Written as DNA, the CDR3 is TGCAGTGCTAGGATACCGTTCACGAATGAGCAGTTCTTC. It yields the protein CSARIPFTNEQFF.

This clonotype was counted between two and nine times. The chain combines TRBV28 with TRBJ2-7; 7 bases are shared with TRBD1. CDR1 and CDR2 from the germline V gene are MDHEN and SYDVKM. Trimming at V came to 2 bases and at J to 3 bases, leaving 7 bases not matched to a gene. The length of the CDR3 is 15 residues. DNA for the CDR3: TGTGCCAGCAGTTTAACCGGGACAGAACACTACGAGCAGTACTTC. It codes for CASSLTGTEHYEQYF.

This clonotype was observed a handful of times. This sequence joins TRBV28 and TRBJ2-5; 9 nucleotides match TRBD1. CDR1 and CDR2 (germline): MDHEN, SYDVKM. Trimming removed 6 bases from V and 2 bases from J; junction bases left unmatched: 10. This CDR3 has 16 residues. CDR3 nucleotide sequence: TGTGCCAGCAGGATTCAGACAGGGGGGCCTCAAGAGACCCAGTACTTC. Translated: CASRIQTGGPQETQYF.

This clonotype was counted many times. The genes are TRBV5-5 and TRBJ2-5; D gene ambiguous. Germline assignment: CDR1 SGHKS and CDR2 YYEKEE (reference sequence). The CDR3 spans 12 residues. The V end lost 6 bases, the J end lost 4 bases, and 10 bases lay between the germline ends. CDR3 nucleotide sequence: TGTGCCAGCACCACATCCCGAGAGACCCAGTACTTC. Translation gives CASTTSRETQYF.

This clonotype showed up just a few times. The chain uses TRBV12-3 or TRBV12-4 and TRBJ1-4; D perhaps matches TRBD1 (6 bases). V was trimmed by 3 bases and J by 1 base, leaving 18 bases between them. This CDR3 contains 18 residues. CDR3 DNA sequence: TGTGCCAGCAGTTTTCCCCCGGGACAAGAATTAACTAATGAAAAACTGTTTTTT. Its translation: CASSFPPGQELTNEKLFF.

This clonotype was counted a few times. The rearrangement links TRBV7-9 to TRBJ1-5; no definite D call. V dropped 1 base and J dropped 0 bases, with 7 bases sitting between them. Germline CDR1 SEHNR, CDR2 FQNEAQ (reference sequence). The CDR3 covers 15 residues. CDR3 loop: CASSLGQYSNQPQHF. DNA of the CDR3: TGTGCCAGCAGCTTAGGGCAATATAGCAATCAGCCCCAGCATTTT.

This clonotype was counted between two and nine times. The J gene is TRBJ2-7, the V gene TRBV14, with 7 bases aligning to TRBD2. The J segment lost 6 bases and the V segment lost 3 bases, leaving 8 bases of the junction unmatched. Germline CDR1 and CDR2: SGHDN and FVKESK. This CDR3 has 14 residues. The CDR3 DNA reads TGTGCCAGCAGCCAGATCAGCAGGGAGGGCGAGCAGTACTTC. Translated: CASSQISREGEQYF.

This clonotype was detected ten times or more. The V and J genes are TRBV19 and TRBJ2-1, with 8 positions matching TRBD2. CDR1 is LNHDA, CDR2 SQIVND, per germline (reference sequence). J was trimmed by 4 bases and V by 6 bases; bases with no gene match: 8. CDR3 length: 15 residues. CDR3 region: CASSRSGGAYNEQFF. Written as DNA, the CDR3 is TGTGCCAGTAGCCGAAGCGGGGGCGCGTACAATGAGCAGTTCTTC.

This clonotype came up a few times. The V and J genes are TRBV29-1 and TRBJ1-1; TRBD1 aligns across 8 bases. The V gene end was trimmed by 7 bases and the J gene end by 8 bases; junction bases not matched to a gene: 6. The CDR3 is 11 residues long. CDR1 is SQVTM, CDR2 ANQGSEA, per germline. The CDR3, as DNA: TGCAGCGGGTCGGGGGACAGGGAAGCTTTCTTT. It codes for CSGSGDREAFF.